What follows are 17 T cell receptor beta chains derived from one specimen sequenced in a study of technical replicates of blood from a few donors. Sequencing used immunoSEQ multiplex PCR; TCRdb keeps in-frame clones, though not all of them. The table includes around 64,000 clones, around 93% detected once. The sequencing input was PBMCs. These receptors were obtained from a human donor in good health. Some clones in this sample may be carry-over from other donors' samples.

This clone was seen only a few times. The V and J genes are TRBV4-3 and TRBJ1-4, with 11 bases aligning to TRBD1. The CDR3 covers 16 residues. Germline V lookup: CDR1 LGHNA, CDR2 YSLEER. V shed 2 bases, J shed 7 bases, and the junction held 6 bases outside the gene matches. The CDR3 DNA follows: TGCGCCAGCAGCCAAAACTACGGGACAGGGGGTGAAAAACTGTTTTTT. The encoded protein is CASSQNYGTGGEKLFF.

This rearrangement joins TRBV19 to TRBJ2-5; 10 bases agree with TRBD2. This CDR3 is 14 amino acids long. V dropped 8 bases and J dropped 1; count of bases not matched to a gene: 4. The V gene's germline CDR1 is LNHDA and CDR2 SQIVND (reference sequence). CDR3 sequence (DNA): TGTGCCAGTCATAGCGGGGGGATCCAAGAGACCCAGTACTTC. Translating gives CASHSGGIQETQYF. Filled out from reference TRBV19 and TRBJ2-5, the complete variable domain reads DGGITQSPKYLFRKEGQNVTLSCEQNLNHDAMYWYRQDPGQGLRLIYYSQIVNDFQKGDIAEGYSVSREKKESFPLTVTSAQKNPTAFYLCASHSGGIQETQYFGPGTRLLVL.

J is TRBJ2-2 and V is TRBV4-3, with D perhaps matching TRBD1 (6 bases). Germline loops: CDR1 LGHNA, CDR2 YSLEER. This CDR3 has 16 amino acids. Trimming left V 4 bases short and J 1 base short, with 13 bases between. DNA of the CDR3: TGCGCCAGCAGCCCAGGGGAAGGGGTGAACACCGGGGAGCTGTTTTTT. It is translated as CASSPGEGVNTGELFF.

The gene calls are TRBV11-2 and TRBJ2-1; tentative D call: TRBD1 (5 bases). CDR1 and CDR2 from the germline V gene are SGHAT and FQNNGV. The CDR3 is 15 residues long. V gave up 0 bases and J gave up 1 base, with 7 bases separating them. The CDR3 is CASSLDRASYNEQFF. The CDR3 DNA sequence: TGTGCCAGCAGCTTAGACAGGGCTTCCTACAATGAGCAGTTCTTC.

The chain employs TRBV5-1 and TRBJ2-3, with 9 bases fitting TRBD2. J gave up 11 bases and V 6 bases, and 13 bases lay outside the gene matches. Germline CDR1 and CDR2: SGHRS and YFSETQ. The CDR3 loop spans 14 amino acids. The CDR3 coding sequence is TGCGCCAGCAAGGTCATGGCGGGGGGGCCCATGCAGTATTTT. It is translated as CASKVMAGGPMQYF.

By sample fraction, this clone is large. The sample carries other DNA sequences with the same CDR3. The chain is built from TRBV5-1 and TRBJ1-1, with D perhaps TRBD1 (6 bases). The CDR3 runs 14 residues. Trimming pared 4 bases from V and 3 bases from J, leaving 13 bases between. Germline V CDR1 and CDR2: SGHRS, YFSETQ. The CDR3 coding sequence is TGCGCCAGCAGCCTGGGGGGCGGTTACACTGAAGCTTTCTTT. This encodes CASSLGGGYTEAFF.

This clone showed up just once. The V and J genes are TRBV4-3 and TRBJ2-7, with 11 bases identical to TRBD1. V was pared by 0 bases and J by 5 bases, with 3 bases of the junction left unmatched. The length of the CDR3 is 15 residues. Germline V gene sequence: CDR1 LGHNA, CDR2 YSLEER. The CDR3 region has the DNA TGCGCCAGCAGCCAAGATAGGACAGGGGGCGACGAGCAGTACTTC. This codes for CASSQDRTGGDEQYF.

CDR3 coding DNA: TGTGCCAGCTCACCATCAGGGGAGGGGAACTATGGCTACACCTTC. It is translated as CASSPSGEGNYGYTF. The rearrangement joins TRBV18 to TRBJ1-2; weak D call: TRBD1 (6 bases). This CDR3 is 15 amino acids long. Trimming stripped 2 bases from V and 2 bases from J, with 12 bases between. Germline V lookup: CDR1 KGHSH, CDR2 LQKENI.

This chain uses TRBV7-2 with TRBJ1-1; D perhaps matches TRBD1 (6 bases). The V end lost 4 bases, the J end lost 1 base, and 10 bases lay between the germline ends. The germline gives CDR1 SGHTA, CDR2 FQGNSA. The CDR3 contains 14 residues. CDR3 bases: TGTGCCAGCAGCTATCAGGGGAAGAACACTGAAGCTTTCTTT. As protein: CASSYQGKNTEAFF.

V usage is TRBV7-2 and J usage is TRBJ1-1, with a tentative D call TRBD1 (5 bases). V shed 2 bases and J shed 6 bases, with 13 bases lying between them. The CDR3 sequence is 14 residues long. Per germline, CDR1 SGHTA and CDR2 FQGNSA. The CDR3 DNA reads TGTGCCAGCAGCTTACGGCAGGGTATCTCTGAAGCTTTCTTT. It is translated as CASSLRQGISEAFF. The full variable domain, its missing parts supplied by reference TRBV7-2 and TRBJ1-1, is GAGVSQSPSNKVTEKGKDVELRCDPISGHTALYWYRQSLGQGLEFLIYFQGNSAPDKSGLPSDRFSAERTGGSVSTLTIQRTQQEDSAVYLCASSLRQGISEAFFGQGTRLTVV.

The chain has TRBV30 and TRBJ2-7; 7 positions agree with TRBD2. There are 13 residues in the CDR3. The germline V gene encodes CDR1 GTSNPN and CDR2 SVGIG (reference sequence). J was trimmed by 7 bases and V by 1 base; bases with no gene match: 7. The CDR3: CAWSEMGGFEQYF. CDR3 sequence (DNA): TGTGCCTGGAGTGAAATGGGGGGGTTTGAGCAGTACTTC.

The chain joins TRBV4-1 to TRBJ2-1; D possibly corresponds to TRBD1 (5 bases). This CDR3 has 16 residues. The V gene lost 4 bases and the J gene lost 5 bases, with 18 bases spanning the gap. CDR1 is MGHRA and CDR2 is YSYEKL in the germline V gene. The chain's CDR3 is CASSPPLGLSHNEQFF. CDR3 DNA sequence: TGCGCCAGCAGCCCTCCTCTGGGGCTGTCTCACAATGAGCAGTTCTTC.

This sequence joins TRBV5-1 and TRBJ2-3; 8 nucleotides align to TRBD2. This CDR3 comprises 17 residues. Trimming cost V 0 bases and J 1 base; bases outside gene matches: 7. In germline, CDR1 is SGHRS, CDR2 YFSETQ. CDR3 DNA sequence: TGCGCCAGCAGCTTGGGGCGGGCGGGGGGACGCACAGATACGCAGTATTTT. It is translated as CASSLGRAGGRTDTQYF.

This chain links TRBV7-2 with TRBJ1-2, with D tentatively TRBD1 (5 bases). Germline V CDR1 and CDR2: SGHTA, FQGNSA. The CDR3 spans 13 residues. V lost 5 bases and J 7 bases, leaving 14 bases between the germline ends. In DNA form, the CDR3 reads TGTGCCAGCAGCCCCCGCAGGGATGGTGGCTACACCTTC. It encodes CASSPRRDGGYTF.

As DNA, the CDR3 is TGTGCCAGCGCGGGAAATTCACCCCTCCACTTT. Its protein is CASAGNSPLHF. The V and J genes are TRBV21-1 and TRBJ1-6. TRBV21-1 is labeled a pseudogene. The CDR3 is 11 amino acids.

The V gene is TRBV10-3, the J gene TRBJ2-5; D call uncertain. The CDR3 has 13 residues. Germline V gives CDR1 ENHRY, CDR2 SYGVKD. CDR3 amino acids: CASGEAMRETQYF. CDR3 DNA sequence: TGTGCTTCCGGCGAGGCGATGAGAGAGACCCAGTACTTC.

The chain recombines TRBV11-2 with TRBJ2-7, with 8 positions matching TRBD2. The CDR3 has 15 amino acids. V was clipped by 10 bases and J by 3 bases; unmatched bases: 14. CDR1 SGHAT and CDR2 FQNNGV come from the germline V gene. CDR3 DNA: TGTGCCACCACAGTTTCTTATGCGGGGGGCTACGAGCAGTACTTC. Protein: CATTVSYAGGYEQYF.